These T cell receptor beta chains were read from a single sample in a study of blood T cells in healthy people across ages. TCRdb reprocessed the 5' RACE reads with MiXCR, giving one entry per CDR3 protein. The data show fewer than 900,000 distinct CDR3 sequences, 45% to 50% seen once. Sequencing was performed on blood. These receptors were obtained from a woman aged 55-69 years in good health. Both conserved end residues are part of each CDR3. D genes are given only for firm matches. Size is stated for part of the rows, as once, few or many counts, or as a class when the clone is expanded.

V: TRBV5-1; D: -; size: many; J: TRBJ2-7; DNA: TGTGCCAGCAGCCTAATCACGGGGGGCTCTGAGCAGTACTTC; CDR3: CASSLITGGSEQYF
V: TRBV20-1; D: -; size: -; J: TRBJ1-2; DNA: TGCAGTGCTAGAGAACCAGGGTGGGGCTACACCTTC; CDR3: CSAREPGWGYTF
V: TRBV20-1; D: TRBD2; size: -; J: TRBJ2-7; DNA: TGCAGTGCTGTGAGGAGCGGGACTTACGAGCAGTACTTC; CDR3: CSAVRSGTYEQYF
V: TRBV10-3; D: TRBD1; size: many; J: TRBJ2-7; DNA: TGTGCCATCAGCCCCGGGACAGCAGAGCAGTACTTC; CDR3: CAISPGTAEQYF
V: TRBV6-6; D: TRBD1; size: -; J: TRBJ1-1; DNA: TGTGCCAGCATCCCCCGAAGTGGGACAGGGAGCACTGAAGCTTTCTTT; CDR3: CASIPRSGTGSTEAFF
V: TRBV5-6; D: TRBD1; size: -; J: TRBJ1-2; DNA: TGTGCCAGCTTCGGCTGGGGACAGGGGTTTGGCTATGGCTACACCTTC; CDR3: CASFGWGQGFGYGYTF
V: TRBV29-1; D: -; size: -; J: TRBJ2-7; DNA: TGCAGCGTTCTCAGTGGGTACCTGTACGAGCAGTACTTC; CDR3: CSVLSGYLYEQYF
V: TRBV11-2; D: TRBD2; size: many; J: TRBJ2-5; DNA: TGTGCCAGCAGCTTGGGCGTAGCGGGAGGGGAAGAGACCCAGTACTTC; CDR3: CASSLGVAGGEETQYF
V: TRBV12-3/TRBV12-4; D: -; size: -; J: TRBJ1-1; DNA: TGTGCCAGCAGGCCGGGACACTACACTGAAGCTTTCTTT; CDR3: CASRPGHYTEAFF
V: TRBV20-1; D: TRBD1; size: -; J: TRBJ2-3; DNA: TGCAGTGCTAGAGTGACAGGGGGTGATACGCAGTATTTT; CDR3: CSARVTGGDTQYF
V: TRBV21-1; D: -; size: -; J: TRBJ1-1; DNA: TGTGCCAGCAGCAAATTGCGGCAGATCTCTGAAGCTTTCTTT; CDR3: CASSKLRQISEAFF
V: TRBV10-3; D: -; size: -; J: TRBJ2-5; DNA: TGTGCCATCGCAGAAGGGACGGAAGAGACCCAGTACTTC; CDR3: CAIAEGTEETQYF
V: TRBV20-1; D: TRBD1; size: -; J: TRBJ2-3; DNA: TGCAGTGCTAGTGACAGGGCGCTAGATATGCAGTATTTT; CDR3: CSASDRALDMQYF